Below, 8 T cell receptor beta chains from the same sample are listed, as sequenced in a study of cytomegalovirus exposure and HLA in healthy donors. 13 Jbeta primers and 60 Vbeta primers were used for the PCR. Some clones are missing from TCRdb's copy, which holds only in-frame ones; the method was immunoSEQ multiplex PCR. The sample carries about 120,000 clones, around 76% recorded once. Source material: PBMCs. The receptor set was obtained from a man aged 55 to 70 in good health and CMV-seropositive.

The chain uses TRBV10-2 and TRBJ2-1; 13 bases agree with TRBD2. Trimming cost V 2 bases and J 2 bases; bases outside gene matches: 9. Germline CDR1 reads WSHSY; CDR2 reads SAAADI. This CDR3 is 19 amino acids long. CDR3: CASSEGELAGGPAYNEQFF. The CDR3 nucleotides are TGCGCCAGCAGTGAGGGAGAACTAGCGGGGGGGCCGGCCTACAATGAGCAGTTCTTC.

The DNA for the CDR3 is TGTGCCAGCAGTGAAGAACAGGGGGCTGAAGAGACCCAGTACTTC. Encoded protein: CASSEEQGAEETQYF. This chain joins TRBV2 and TRBJ2-5; 9 nucleotides agree with TRBD1. The junction had 3 bases not matched to a gene; V was cut back by 1 base and J by 3 bases. Germline assignment: CDR1 SNHLY and CDR2 FYNNEI. The CDR3 is made up of 15 amino acids. Full variable domain (remainder filled in from reference TRBV2 and TRBJ2-5): EPEVTQTPSHQVTQMGQEVILRCVPISNHLYFYWYRQILGQKVEFLVSFYNNEISEKSEIFDDQFSVERPDGSNFTLKIRSTKLEDSAMYFCASSEEQGAEETQYFGPGTRLLVL.

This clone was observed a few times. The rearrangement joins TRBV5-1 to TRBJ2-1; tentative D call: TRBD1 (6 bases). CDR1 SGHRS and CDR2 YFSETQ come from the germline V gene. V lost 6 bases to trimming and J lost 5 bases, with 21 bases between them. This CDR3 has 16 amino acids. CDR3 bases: TGCGCCAGCACCCAAGGTTCAGGGGCCCGAAACAATGAGCAGTTCTTC. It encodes CASTQGSGARNNEQFF.

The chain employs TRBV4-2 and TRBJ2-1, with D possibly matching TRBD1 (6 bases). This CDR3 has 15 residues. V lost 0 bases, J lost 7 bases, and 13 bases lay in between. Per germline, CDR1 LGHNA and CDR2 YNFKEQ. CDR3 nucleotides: TGTGCCAGCAGCCAAGAACAGGGCTTTAGGAATGAGCAGTTCTTC. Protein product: CASSQEQGFRNEQFF.

The DNA for the CDR3 is TGTGCCAGTAATAGAGCGGGATCCACCGGGGAGCTGTTTTTT. It yields the protein CASNRAGSTGELFF. This rearrangement joins TRBV19 to TRBJ2-2, with TRBD2 matching 7 bases. The CDR3 loop spans 14 amino acids. The ends lost 7 bases at V and 4 bases at J; junction bases unmatched: 6. CDR1 and CDR2 (germline): LNHDA, SQIVND (reference sequence).

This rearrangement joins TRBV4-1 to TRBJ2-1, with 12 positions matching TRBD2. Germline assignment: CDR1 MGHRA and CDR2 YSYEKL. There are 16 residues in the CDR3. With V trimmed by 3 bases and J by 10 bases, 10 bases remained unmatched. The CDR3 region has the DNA TGCGCCAGCAGCCACCCCGGGGCTAGCGGGGGGGCGGAGCAGTTCTTC. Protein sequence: CASSHPGASGGAEQFF.

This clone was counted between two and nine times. The CDR3 reads CASSFTGTGISGANVLTF. In DNA, the CDR3 is TGTGCCAGCAGTTTCACCGGGACAGGTATCTCTGGGGCCAACGTCCTGACTTTC. This chain joins TRBV27 and TRBJ2-6, with TRBD1 matching 8 bases. Germline V gives CDR1 MNHEY, CDR2 SMNVEV (reference sequence). The CDR3 consists of 18 residues. V shed 3 bases, J shed 0 bases, and the junction held 7 bases outside the gene matches.

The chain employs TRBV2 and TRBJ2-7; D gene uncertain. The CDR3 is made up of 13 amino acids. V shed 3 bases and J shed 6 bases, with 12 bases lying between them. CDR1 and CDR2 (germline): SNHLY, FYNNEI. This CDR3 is CASSEPELLEQYF. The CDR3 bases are TGTGCCAGCAGTGAGCCCGAGCTCCTCGAGCAGTACTTC. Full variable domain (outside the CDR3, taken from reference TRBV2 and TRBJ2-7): EPEVTQTPSHQVTQMGQEVILRCVPISNHLYFYWYRQILGQKVEFLVSFYNNEISEKSEIFDDQFSVERPDGSNFTLKIRSTKLEDSAMYFCASSEPELLEQYFGPGTRLTVT.